These 26 T cell receptor beta chains were all obtained from the same sample, sequenced in a study of vaccination and CD4 T cells after COVID-19. The treatment: roughly 10-day PBMC culture with coronavirus spike peptide pools or control peptides (ViraFEST assay). No antigens are known for them. The Oncomine TCR Beta short-read assay was applied to DNA of cultured CD4+ T cells. TCRdb re-called the PCR reads through MiXCR, storing one row per CDR3 protein. The sample holds 20,000 or so distinct CDR3 sequences; under 30% are singletons and the top ten take more than 15%. The material sequenced was cultured CD4+ T cells from blood. Every receptor here comes from a human donor with COVID-19.

This clonotype was seen only a few times. The V call is TRBV15, the J call TRBJ1-1; tentatively, D is TRBD1 (5 bases). Germline CDR1 is LNHNV and CDR2 is YYDKDF (reference sequence). The CDR3 contains 15 residues. V was shortened by 0 bases and J by 6 bases, with 14 bases between the two germline ends. The CDR3 bases are TGTGCCACCAGCAGAGATGGGGACTTCTCGGCTGAAGCTTTCTTT. This encodes CATSRDGDFSAEAFF.

This sequence joins TRBV21-1 and TRBJ1-1; whether TRBD1, the table's D call, matches the DNA was not checked. TRBV21-1 is a documented pseudogene. The CDR3 sequence is 18 residues long. The CDR3 DNA reads TGTGCCAGCCGGTGGACAGGGATCAGGGTCGCATTGAACACTGAAGCTTTCTTT. Its protein is CASRWTGIRVALNTEAFF.

The chain combines TRBV27 with TRBJ2-2, with TRBD2 identical over 9 bases. V trimming: 7 bases; J trimming: 4 bases; junction bases outside the gene matches: 13. This CDR3 has 17 residues. The germline V gene has CDR1 MNHEY and CDR2 SMNVEV (reference sequence). CDR3 residues: CASTPWGAGGPTGELFF. The CDR3, as DNA: TGTGCCAGCACTCCTTGGGGGGCGGGGGGGCCCACCGGGGAGCTGTTTTTT.

This clonotype has just a few counts. This rearrangement joins TRBV6-5 to TRBJ1-2; no clear D gene. Germline lookup yields CDR1 MNHEY and CDR2 SVGAGI. This CDR3 has 15 residues. Trimming cost V 0 bases and J 0 bases, with 8 bases left between them. The CDR3 protein is CASSYSRETNYGYTF. In DNA form, the CDR3 reads TGTGCCAGCAGTTACTCGAGGGAGACTAACTATGGCTACACCTTC.

V and J are TRBV30 and TRBJ1-5; D ambiguous. The V end lost 5 bases, the J end lost 0 bases, and 11 bases lay between the germline ends. In germline, CDR1 is GTSNPN, CDR2 SVGIG (reference sequence). The CDR3 has 14 residues. The CDR3 loop reads CAWGRHDSNQPQHF. The CDR3 DNA sequence: TGTGCCTGGGGCCGACACGATAGCAATCAGCCCCAGCATTTT.

Points on this clonotype: Its ends do not fully match the called genes, so a read error is possible. This chain joins TRBV10-2 and TRBJ2-2; 13 bases are a match to TRBD2. The CDR3 consists of 15 residues. Germline V CDR1 and CDR2: WSHSY, SAAADI. The CDR3 coding sequence is TGCGCCAGCACCAGACTAGCGGGGGGAACGGGGGAGCTGTCTTTT. Its protein product is CASTRLAGGTGELSF.

The CDR3 DNA sequence: TGTGCCAGTAGTATGGGGAACGGTAATTCACCCCTCCACTTT. It yields the protein CASSMGNGNSPLHF. The chain couples TRBV19 to TRBJ1-6; no firm D call. The ends were cut back, 3 bases at V and 6 bases at J, with 9 bases in the middle. This CDR3 region has 14 residues. Germline lookup yields CDR1 LNHDA and CDR2 SQIVND (reference sequence).

V is TRBV5-4 and J is TRBJ1-4; D is ambiguous. The CDR3 has 13 residues. Germline CDR1 reads SGHNT; CDR2 reads YYREEE (reference sequence). V was shortened by 5 bases and J by 7 bases, with 12 bases between the two germline ends. Here the CDR3 reads CASSFGPGEKLFF. CDR3 sequence (DNA): TGTGCCAGCAGTTTTGGACCGGGTGAAAAACTGTTTTTT.

This clonotype has just a few counts. This chain links TRBV19 with TRBJ1-2; 7 positions match TRBD1. V dropped 2 bases and J dropped 7; count of bases not matched to a gene: 7. The CDR3 runs to 14 residues. Per germline, CDR1 LNHDA and CDR2 SQIVND (reference sequence). The CDR3: CASSIPGTAGGYTF. In DNA, the CDR3 is TGTGCCAGTAGTATACCGGGGACAGCTGGTGGCTACACCTTC. Looking up the rest from reference TRBV19 and TRBJ1-2 gives the full variable domain: DGGITQSPKYLFRKEGQNVTLSCEQNLNHDAMYWYRQDPGQGLRLIYYSQIVNDFQKGDIAEGYSVSREKKESFPLTVTSAQKNPTAFYLCASSIPGTAGGYTFGSGTRLTVV.

The V gene is TRBV19, the J gene TRBJ2-7; TRBD1 might be the D (8 bases). Per the germline V gene, CDR1 is LNHDA and CDR2 is SQIVND (reference sequence). The CDR3 extends over 14 amino acids. Deletions cut 5 bases from V and 2 bases from J, with 13 bases between. The CDR3 loop is CASSETGGAYEQYF. The CDR3 region has the DNA TGTGCCAGTAGTGAAACAGGGGGGGCCTACGAGCAGTACTTC.

The chain couples TRBV5-1 to TRBJ1-2, with 7 bases identical to TRBD1. The CDR3 consists of 15 residues. The J segment lost 2 bases and the V segment lost 4 bases, leaving 8 bases of the junction unmatched. Germline CDR1 reads SGHRS; CDR2 reads YFSETQ. CDR3 bases: TGCGCCAGCAGCGCGACAAGGGACAGCAACTATGGCTACACCTTC. It encodes CASSATRDSNYGYTF.

The chain carries TRBV18 and TRBJ2-7; no firm D call. Germline V gives CDR1 KGHSH, CDR2 LQKENI. The CDR3 contains 13 residues. Trimming removed 2 bases at V and 2 bases at J, with 7 bases between. The CDR3 reads CASSPTVTYEQYF. The CDR3 nucleotides are TGTGCCAGCTCACCAACAGTAACCTACGAGCAGTACTTC.

This chain uses TRBV2 with TRBJ1-5; the D gene is possibly TRBD1 (6 bases). The CDR3 covers 13 residues. Trimming stripped 6 bases from V and 3 bases from J, with 9 bases between. CDR1 SNHLY and CDR2 FYNNEI come from the germline V gene. The CDR3, as DNA: TGTGCCAGCAGACAGGGCACCAATCAGCCCCAGCATTTT. Protein: CASRQGTNQPQHF.

This clonotype was counted between two and nine times. The chain combines TRBV6-1 with TRBJ2-3, with 15 bases lining up with TRBD2. Germline loops: CDR1 MNHNS, CDR2 SASEGT. V shed 6 bases, J shed 0 bases, and the junction held 7 bases outside the gene matches. The CDR3 has 18 amino acids. In nucleotides, the CDR3 is TGTGCCAGCAGCTCCGGGACTAGCGGGAGGTCTAGCACAGATACGCAGTATTTT. This translates into CASSSGTSGRSSTDTQYF.

This clonotype was observed a few times. This CDR3 is CATRSLAFSGNTIYF. The DNA for the CDR3 is TGTGCCACCCGCTCCTTGGCGTTCTCTGGAAACACCATATATTTT. The gene calls are TRBV6-1 and TRBJ1-3, with D unclear. Deletions cut 10 bases from V and 0 bases from J, with 16 bases between. The CDR3 covers 15 residues. CDR1 and CDR2 from the germline V gene are MNHNS and SASEGT.

This clonotype was seen only a few times. The chain carries TRBV11-2 and TRBJ1-2, with D hard to call. This CDR3 region has 14 residues. V lost 1 base to trimming and J lost 4 bases, with 10 bases between them. Germline-derived CDR1 and CDR2 are SGHAT and FQNNGV. CDR3 DNA: TGTGCCAGCAGCTTAGTCAGCGGGGTCTATGGCTACACCTTC. Protein sequence: CASSLVSGVYGYTF.

This clonotype was observed a few times. The V gene is TRBV30, the J gene TRBJ1-6; 8 bases line up with TRBD1. Trimming at V came to 2 bases and at J to 5 bases, leaving 8 bases not matched to a gene. The CDR3 totals 16 residues. From germline, CDR1 is GTSNPN and CDR2 SVGIG (reference sequence). The DNA for the CDR3 is TGTGCCTGGAGTTCCGGACAGGGCTTTCATAATTCACCCCTCCACTTT. It is translated as CAWSSGQGFHNSPLHF.

This clonotype has just a few counts. The V gene is TRBV18, the J gene TRBJ1-2; 7 bases fit TRBD1. The V gene's germline CDR1 is KGHSH and CDR2 LQKENI. The trim removed 0 bases at V and 5 bases at J, leaving 3 bases unmatched. This CDR3 region has 14 residues. This CDR3 is CASSPPGQFYGYTF. CDR3 bases: TGTGCCAGCTCACCACCGGGACAGTTTTATGGCTACACCTTC. Variable domain in full (rest from reference TRBV18 and TRBJ1-2): NAGVMQNPRHLVRRRGQEARLRCSPMKGHSHVYWYRQLPEEGLKFMVYLQKENIIDESGMPKERFSAEFPKEGPSILRIQQVVRGDSAAYFCASSPPGQFYGYTFGSGTRLTVV.

The rearrangement uses TRBV7-9 and TRBJ2-5; D unclear. V was trimmed by 5 bases and J by 0 bases, leaving 16 bases between them. The CDR3 covers 16 residues. Germline CDR1 reads SEHNR; CDR2 reads FQNEAQ (reference sequence). The CDR3 DNA sequence: TGTGCCAGCAGCGCTCATGCCTTAGAATACCAAGAGACCCAGTACTTC. Translated, it gives CASSAHALEYQETQYF. The full variable domain, with the rest looked up from reference TRBV7-9 and TRBJ2-5, is DTGVSQNPRHKITKRGQNVTFRCDPISEHNRLYWYRQTLGQGPEFLTYFQNEAQLEKSRLLSDRFSAERPKGSFSTLEIQRTEQGDSAMYLCASSAHALEYQETQYFGPGTRLLVL.

J is TRBJ1-2 and V is TRBV6-1; TRBD1 agrees at 8 bases. There are 17 residues in the CDR3. Per the germline V gene, CDR1 is MNHNS and CDR2 is SASEGT. After removal of 6 bases from V and 0 bases from J, the junction contained 12 bases not matched to a gene. The CDR3 protein is CASSPLGRDRTNYGYTF. CDR3 DNA sequence: TGTGCCAGCAGCCCATTAGGGCGGGACAGGACTAACTATGGCTACACCTTC.

This chain joins TRBV12-3 or TRBV12-4 and TRBJ1-2, with 7 bases aligning to TRBD1. With 10 bases clipped from V and 8 bases from J, the junction kept 25 bases outside the gene matches. The CDR3 is 17 residues long. The DNA of the CDR3 is TGTGCCACCTCCCACCAGGACAGGAAGGTTTACCCCACGGGCTACACCTTC. This gives the protein CATSHQDRKVYPTGYTF.

The chain links TRBV20-1 to TRBJ2-3, with a weak D call TRBD1 (6 bases). The CDR3 is made up of 14 amino acids. The germline CDR1 and CDR2 sequences are DFQATT and SNEGSKA (reference sequence). V was clipped by 0 bases and J by 5 bases, with 12 bases between them. CDR3 sequence: CSARDRGIGDTQYF. CDR3 sequence (DNA): TGCAGTGCTAGAGACAGGGGAATTGGAGATACGCAGTATTTT.

A few counts support this clonotype. The chain uses TRBV20-1 and TRBJ2-3; TRBD2 might be the D (5 bases). The CDR3 sequence is 16 residues long. CDR1 is DFQATT, CDR2 SNEGSKA, per germline (reference sequence). The V and J ends lost 4 bases and 6 bases respectively, with 23 bases between them. The CDR3 sequence: CSAISPEDNIGDTQYF. The DNA for the CDR3 is TGCAGTGCTATAAGCCCGGAGGATAATATAGGGGATACGCAGTATTTT.

The gene calls are TRBV20-1 and TRBJ1-1; 7 bases match TRBD1. In germline, CDR1 is DFQATT, CDR2 SNEGSKA (reference sequence). This CDR3 comprises 15 residues. With 2 bases clipped from V and 4 bases from J, the junction kept 10 bases outside the gene matches. The CDR3 loop reads CSARLSMTGTTEAFF. In DNA form, the CDR3 reads TGCAGTGCTAGATTAAGCATGACAGGGACCACTGAAGCTTTCTTT.

V and J are TRBV7-2 and TRBJ2-5; D ambiguous. Germline CDR1 reads SGHTA; CDR2 reads FQGNSA. The length of the CDR3 is 14 residues. Trimming left V 3 bases short and J 5 bases short, with 13 bases between. The CDR3 loop reads CASSFRRAVETQYF. CDR3 in DNA: TGTGCCAGCAGCTTTCGTAGGGCGGTGGAGACCCAGTACTTC.

This clonotype was seen only a few times. The genes are TRBV4-3 and TRBJ1-2; D is uncertain. Trimming took off 1 base at V and 2 bases at J, with 8 bases between the two ends. This CDR3 has 14 residues. The germline V gene encodes CDR1 LGHNA and CDR2 YSLEER. The CDR3 spells CASSQALTNYGYTF. In DNA, the CDR3 is TGCGCCAGCAGCCAAGCCCTAACCAACTATGGCTACACCTTC.